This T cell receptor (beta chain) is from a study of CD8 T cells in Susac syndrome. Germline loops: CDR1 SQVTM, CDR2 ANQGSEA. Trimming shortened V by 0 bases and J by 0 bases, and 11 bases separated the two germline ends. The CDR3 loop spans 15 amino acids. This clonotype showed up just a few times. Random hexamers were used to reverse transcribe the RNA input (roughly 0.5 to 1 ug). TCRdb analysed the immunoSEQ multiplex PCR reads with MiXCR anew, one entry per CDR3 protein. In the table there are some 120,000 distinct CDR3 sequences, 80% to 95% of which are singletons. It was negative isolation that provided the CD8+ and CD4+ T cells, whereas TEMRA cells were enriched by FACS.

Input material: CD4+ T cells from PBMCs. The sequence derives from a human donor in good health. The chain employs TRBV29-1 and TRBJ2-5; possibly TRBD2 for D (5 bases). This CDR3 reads CSVEDPREYQETQYF. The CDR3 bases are TGCAGCGTTGAAGATCCGAGGGAGTACCAAGAGACCCAGTACTTC.